The TCR beta chain under discussion was sequenced for a study of shared clonotypes between healthy human individuals. The CDR3 contains 17 residues. Germline assignment: CDR1 MNHEY and CDR2 SMNVEV (reference sequence). With V trimmed by 5 bases and J by 9 bases, 16 bases remained unmatched. Only Caucasian adults living in Nashville, Tennessee made up the donor group. The assay was immunoSEQ multiplex PCR, and TCRdb's table has in-frame clones only and misses some. Counted here are about 1.1 million clones, 70% to 80% occurring once; the ten biggest clones make up approximately 0.9%. Sequencing used memory CD4+ T cells from PBMCs. This sample's subset: CD45RA-negative fraction. The chain has TRBV27 and TRBJ2-1, with 10 positions matching TRBD2. The TCR was taken from a man aged 18-30 years in good health. Some clones in this sample may be carry-over from other donors' samples. CDR3 DNA sequence: TGTGCCAGCAGTCCCAAGGGTCTAGCGGGAGCCTCCAGTGAGCAGTTCTTC. As protein: CASSPKGLAGASSEQFF.